This T cell receptor beta chain was observed in a study of T-cell reconstitution after alpha-beta-depleted transplantation in children. Library preparation (for TCRbeta) was performed with unique molecular identifiers. TCRdb fed the PCR reads into MiXCR, producing one record per CDR3 protein. The sample shows about 900,000 distinct CDR3 sequences, roughly 31% of them seen only once. With 6 bases removed from V and 0 bases from J, the gap between germline ends came to 16 bases. This CDR3 has 16 residues. Germline CDR1 reads SNHLY; CDR2 reads FYNNEI. This clonotype has a handful of counts. V usage is TRBV2 and J usage is TRBJ2-3; weak D call: TRBD2 (5 bases). The clonotype comes from a boy under two years old who had a stem cell transplant for SCID, so the T cells may come from the graft donor. Source: PBMCs, mostly from graft donor cells, taken 360 days after TCRalphabeta/CD19-depleted stem cell transplant. This CDR3 reads CASRIAGESSTDTQYF. CDR3 coding DNA: TGTGCCAGCAGGATTGCCGGGGAATCTAGCACAGATACGCAGTATTTT.